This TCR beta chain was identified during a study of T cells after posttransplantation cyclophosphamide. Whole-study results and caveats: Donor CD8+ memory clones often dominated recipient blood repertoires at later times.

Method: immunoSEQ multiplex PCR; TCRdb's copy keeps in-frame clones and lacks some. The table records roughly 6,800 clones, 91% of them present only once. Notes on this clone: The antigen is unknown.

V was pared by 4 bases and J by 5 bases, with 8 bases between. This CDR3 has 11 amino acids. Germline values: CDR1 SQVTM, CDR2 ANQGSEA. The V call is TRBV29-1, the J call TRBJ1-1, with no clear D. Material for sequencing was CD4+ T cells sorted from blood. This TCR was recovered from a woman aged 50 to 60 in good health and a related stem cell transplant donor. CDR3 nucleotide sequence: TGCAGCGTTGTTGTTCGGACTGAAGCTTTCTTT. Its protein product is CSVVVRTEAFF.